Listed below are T cell receptor beta chains from one sample, sequenced in a study of follicular helper T cells after annual influenza vaccination. Assay: immunoSEQ multiplex PCR; the TCRdb copy retains only in-frame clones and omits some. The sample has about 9,400 clones; 70% to 85% are singletons. The sample was CXCR5+ CD38- circulating T follicular helper cells from blood, taken on the day of influenza vaccination. The receptor source for this set is an adult who received the influenza vaccine. CDR3s include the opening cysteine and the closing phenylalanine or tryptophan. The D gene is left open where the match is weak. Where a row states a size, it is once, few, many or the class of an expanded clone; other rows omit it.

D,V,size,J,CDR3,DNA
NA,TRBV5-1,NA,TRBJ2-1,CASSPGRRGGEQFF,TGCGCCAGCAGCCCCGGACGTCGAGGCGGTGAGCAGTTCTTC
NA,TRBV5-1,NA,TRBJ2-2,CASGSYTGELFF,TGCGCCAGCGGGTCTTACACCGGGGAGCTGTTTTTT
TRBD1,TRBV19,NA,TRBJ2-7,CASSSRQGFHEQYF,TGTGCCAGTAGTTCCCGACAGGGTTTCCACGAGCAGTACTTC
TRBD2,TRBV28,NA,TRBJ2-7,CASRPRGLGGSGEQYF,TGTGCCAGCAGACCTCGGGGACTAGGAGGTTCAGGGGAGCAGTACTTC
NA,TRBV28,few,TRBJ2-7,CASSFPGSYEQYF,TGTGCCAGCAGTTTCCCCGGTTCCTACGAGCAGTACTTC
NA,TRBV7-7,NA,TRBJ2-5,CASSPGGSLGETQYF,TGTGCTAGCAGCCCGGGGGGCAGTCTTGGGGAGACCCAGTACTTC
NA,TRBV15,NA,TRBJ2-7,CATSREGTPPYEQYF,TGTGCCACCAGCAGAGAAGGGACACCGCCCTACGAGCAGTACTTC
NA,TRBV29-1,NA,TRBJ2-3,CSVELGPQYF,TGCAGCGTTGAATTAGGACCGCAGTATTTT
NA,TRBV28,NA,TRBJ1-1,CASSLDWGAYTEAFF,TGTGCCAGCAGCTTAGATTGGGGGGCGTACACTGAAGCTTTCTTT
NA,TRBV19,NA,TRBJ1-5,CASSIEPYQPQHF,TGTGCCAGTAGTATAGAGCCCTATCAGCCCCAGCATTTT
NA,TRBV18,NA,TRBJ2-4,CASSFGTGKYIQYF,TGTGCCAGCTCATTCGGGACCGGGAAGTACATTCAGTACTTC
TRBD1,TRBV6-1,once,TRBJ2-5,CASSEGGGTGGETQYF,TGTGCCAGCAGTGAAGGTGGGGGGACAGGCGGCGAGACCCAGTACTTC
NA,TRBV28,NA,TRBJ1-1,CASRPGTANTEAFF,TGTGCCAGCAGACCCGGGACGGCGAACACTGAAGCTTTCTTT
NA,TRBV29-1,NA,TRBJ2-3,CSVGQTTSTDTQYF,TGCAGCGTTGGCCAGACCACTAGCACAGATACGCAGTATTTT
TRBD1,TRBV28,NA,TRBJ2-7,CASSPFATGASYEQYF,TGTGCCAGCAGTCCTTTCGCGACAGGGGCCTCCTACGAGCAGTACTTC
NA,TRBV15,NA,TRBJ2-6,CATSGRLSGANVLTF,TGTGCCACCAGCGGCCGGCTCTCTGGGGCCAACGTCCTGACTTTC
NA,TRBV7-6,NA,TRBJ2-2,CASSQLRAGELFF,NA
NA,TRBV5-1,NA,TRBJ1-4,CASSLWDNEKLFF,TGCGCCAGCAGCTTGTGGGATAATGAAAAACTGTTTTTT
NA,TRBV27,NA,TRBJ1-1,CASRVVPNTEAFF,TGTGCCAGCAGGGTCGTGCCGAACACTGAAGCTTTCTTT
NA,TRBV7-9,few,TRBJ2-5,CASSFDQATQYF,TGTGCCAGCAGCTTTGATCAGGCGACCCAGTACTTC
TRBD2,TRBV7-9,NA,TRBJ2-1,CASSSGTSGTNEQFF,TGTGCCAGCAGCTCAGGGACTAGCGGGACCAATGAGCAGTTCTTC
TRBD2,TRBV9,NA,TRBJ2-5,CASSVEFGEGETQYF,TGTGCCAGCAGCGTAGAATTTGGGGAGGGGGAGACCCAGTACTTC
NA,TRBV28,NA,TRBJ2-5,CASSLRAVETQYF,TGTGCCAGCAGTTTAAGGGCGGTCGAGACCCAGTACTTC
NA,TRBV18,once,TRBJ2-1,CASSPYKSAWGNEQFF,TGTGCCAGCTCACCGTATAAGTCGGCGTGGGGGAATGAGCAGTTCTTC
NA,TRBV5-1,NA,TRBJ2-3,CASSLAGADTQYF,TGCGCCAGCAGCTTGGCGGGGGCAGATACGCAGTATTTT
TRBD2,TRBV28,NA,TRBJ2-1,CASTRPRGGLYNEQFF,TGTGCCAGCACCCGCCCTCGGGGGGGATTATACAATGAGCAGTTCTTC
TRBD1,TRBV6-6,NA,TRBJ1-4,CASRDRGQGVEKLFF,TGTGCCAGCAGAGATAGGGGACAGGGAGTCGAAAAACTGTTTTTT
NA,TRBV18,NA,TRBJ2-3,CASSQTREYTDTQYF,TGTGCCAGCTCACAGACCAGGGAATACACAGATACGCAGTATTTT
TRBD1,TRBV11-1,NA,TRBJ2-1,CASKRDRGLSQQFF,TGTGCCAGCAAGCGGGACAGGGGGCTGAGCCAGCAGTTCTTC
TRBD1,TRBV28,few,TRBJ1-2,CATRQGGYTF,TGTGCCACCCGACAGGGAGGCTACACCTTC
NA,TRBV23-1,NA,TRBJ2-7,CASSQSRRPSYEQYF,TGCGCCAGCAGTCAATCCCGCCGTCCCTCCTACGAGCAGTACTTC
NA,TRBV2,NA,TRBJ1-2,CASSEGGNDLYGYTF,TGTGCCAGCAGTGAAGGGGGCAACGATCTCTATGGCTACACCTTC
TRBD1,TRBV2,NA,TRBJ2-3,CASSLWTGTGTQYF,TGTGCCAGCAGTTTATGGACAGGAACAGGCACGCAGTATTTT
NA,TRBV29-1,NA,TRBJ2-5,CSAGGGANQETQYF,TGCAGCGCCGGAGGGGGGGCGAACCAAGAGACCCAGTACTTC
NA,TRBV5-1,NA,TRBJ1-3,CASRIELTRDTIYF,TGCGCCAGCAGGATCGAATTGACACGGGACACCATATATTTT
NA,TRBV2,NA,TRBJ1-1,CASSPQNTEAFF,TGTGCCAGCAGTCCCCAGAACACTGAAGCTTTCTTT
TRBD1,TRBV18,few,TRBJ2-1,CASSPGTGAYNEQFF,TGTGCCAGCTCACCAGGGACAGGGGCCTACAATGAGCAGTTCTTC
TRBD2,TRBV7-2,NA,TRBJ2-7,CASSLVAGGTFYEQYF,TGTGCCAGCAGCTTAGTTGCGGGAGGAACTTTCTACGAGCAGTACTTC
TRBD1,TRBV13,NA,TRBJ1-1,CASSLDRDRATEAFF,TGTGCCAGCAGCTTAGACCGGGACAGGGCCACTGAAGCTTTCTTT
TRBD1,TRBV7-9,NA,TRBJ1-2,CASSLGGDRGHYGYTF,TGTGCCAGCAGCTTAGGGGGGGACAGGGGTCACTATGGCTACACCTTC
NA,TRBV7-3,once,TRBJ1-1,CASSPPAFF,TGTGCCAGCAGCCCCCCAGCTTTCTTT
TRBD2,TRBV27,NA,TRBJ2-3,CASGASGSTDTQYF,TGTGCCAGTGGGGCTAGCGGGAGCACAGATACGCAGTATTTT
TRBD1,TRBV7-2,NA,TRBJ2-7,CASSRGQAYEQYF,TGTGCCAGCAGTAGGGGGCAAGCCTACGAGCAGTACTTC
TRBD2,TRBV10-3,once,TRBJ2-3,CAISDKRGPTDTQYF,TGTGCCATCAGTGACAAGCGGGGACCCACAGATACGCAGTATTTT